One sample yielded the 24 T cell receptor beta chains listed below, sequenced in a study of regulatory T cells in long-lasting Graves disease. Specified time point: newly diagnosed GD, antithyroid drugs for less than 3 months. PBMCs provided the RNA from which the TCR library was made. Arm-PCR of CDR3 regions and iRepertoire HTBI primers were the basis on which TCR beta libraries were built. TCRdb reanalysed the multiplex PCR reads using MiXCR and keeps one entry per CDR3 protein. The sample lists 400,000 to 500,000 distinct CDR3 sequences, roughly 17% occurring once. These same data were also listed under a study on T cells in Graves' hyperthyroidism and ophthalmopathy.

The sample in question was peripheral blood mononuclear cells (PBMCs), obtained at new diagnosis, from a patient treated with antithyroid drugs. These receptors came from a woman in her thirties with Graves disease.

This chain uses TRBV20-1 with TRBJ1-3; 10 bases line up with TRBD1. The CDR3 is 16 amino acids. V was pared by 5 bases and J by 2 bases, with 9 bases of the junction left unmatched. Germline CDR1 DFQATT, CDR2 SNEGSKA (reference sequence). CDR3 region: CSAQPPGQGAGNTIYF. The CDR3 nucleotides are TGCAGTGCTCAACCACCAGGACAGGGGGCTGGAAACACCATATATTTT.

The chain employs TRBV10-3 and TRBJ2-1; 11 bases line up with TRBD1. There are 14 residues in the CDR3. CDR1 is ENHRY and CDR2 is SYGVKD in the germline V gene. Germline trimming cut 11 bases from V and 8 bases from J; bases unmatched to any gene: 11. The DNA for the CDR3 is TGTGCCCACCAGACGGACAGGGGGCAATATGAGCAGTTCTTC. It specifies CAHQTDRGQYEQFF.

The chain has TRBV7-6 and TRBJ2-7, with TRBD2 matching over 9 bases. Germline CDR1 SGHVS, CDR2 FNYEAQ. The CDR3 loop spans 16 amino acids. After removal of 1 base from V and 5 bases from J, the junction contained 9 bases not matched to a gene. This chain's CDR3 is CASSLVGEREDHEQYF. In DNA, the CDR3 is TGTGCCAGCAGCTTAGTAGGTGAGCGGGAGGACCACGAGCAGTACTTC.

This clonotype was seen many times. The CDR3 loop is CASSFRGRVKTGELFF. In DNA form, the CDR3 reads TGTGCCAGCAGCTTTAGGGGACGGGTCAAGACCGGGGAGCTGTTTTTT. V and J are TRBV7-8 and TRBJ2-2; TRBD1 or TRBD2 may be the D gene (5 bases each). In germline, CDR1 is SGHVS, CDR2 FQNEAQ. The CDR3 loop spans 16 amino acids. Trimming cost V 3 bases and J 5 bases, with 16 bases left between them.

This clonotype was recorded many times. V is TRBV20-1 and J is TRBJ2-7, with 9 positions matching TRBD1. V shed 2 bases and J 2 bases; nucleotides not matched to a gene: 10. The germline CDR1 and CDR2 sequences are DFQATT and SNEGSKA (reference sequence). The CDR3 is made up of 16 amino acids. The CDR3 DNA sequence: TGCAGTGCTAGACCTATCCCGGGACAGGGTACCTACGAGCAGTACTTC. Translation gives CSARPIPGQGTYEQYF.

This chain links TRBV27 with TRBJ2-7; D may be TRBD1 or TRBD2 (7 bases each). V lost 6 bases and J 3 bases, leaving 12 bases between the germline ends. The CDR3 is made up of 13 amino acids. Germline lookup yields CDR1 MNHEY and CDR2 SMNVEV (reference sequence). CDR3 nucleotide sequence: TGTGCCAGCAGGGCAGGGGGGGTCTACGAGCAGTACTTC. This translates into CASRAGGVYEQYF.

This clonotype has a count of ten or more. Here the CDR3 DNA reads TGTGCCAGCAGCCGGGACTACTACTCCTACAATGAGCAGTTCTTC. This gives the protein CASSRDYYSYNEQFF. V gene TRBV3-1 combines with J gene TRBJ2-1; 7 bases are a match to TRBD2. Trimming cost V 4 bases and J 0 bases; bases outside gene matches: 3. This CDR3 has 15 residues. Per germline, CDR1 LGHDT and CDR2 YNNKEL (reference sequence).

The chain recombines TRBV7-9 with TRBJ2-1, with D tentatively TRBD1 or TRBD2 (5 bases each). The germline gives CDR1 SEHNR, CDR2 FQNEAQ (reference sequence). This CDR3 has 12 residues. Deletions cut 4 bases from V and 10 bases from J, with 11 bases between. CDR3: CASSWDPREQFF. As DNA, the CDR3 is TGTGCCAGCAGCTGGGACCCGCGGGAGCAGTTCTTC. Full variable domain (outside the CDR3, taken from reference TRBV7-9 and TRBJ2-1): DTGVSQNPRHKITKRGQNVTFRCDPISEHNRLYWYRQTLGQGPEFLTYFQNEAQLEKSRLLSDRFSAERPKGSFSTLEIQRTEQGDSAMYLCASSWDPREQFFGPGTRLTVL.

The chain recombines TRBV15 with TRBJ1-6; 9 bases are a match to TRBD1. V was pared by 9 bases and J by 7 bases, with 10 bases of the junction left unmatched. Germline CDR1 LNHNV, CDR2 YYDKDF (reference sequence). The CDR3 length is 15 residues. The CDR3 sequence: CATRDRAPKNSPLHF. For the CDR3, the DNA is TGTGCCACAAGGGACAGGGCGCCGAAAAATTCACCCCTCCACTTT.

This clonotype was recorded at least ten times. This chain links TRBV3-1 with TRBJ2-7; 8 bases agree with TRBD2. Unmatched junction bases numbered 12, after V lost 3 bases and J lost 2 bases. CDR1 LGHDT and CDR2 YNNKEL come from the germline V gene (reference sequence). This CDR3 spans 17 amino acids. In DNA, the CDR3 is TGTGCCAGCAGCCATACCCCTAGCGGGCGGCGGCCCTACGAGCAGTACTTC. It encodes CASSHTPSGRRPYEQYF.

This clonotype was seen a handful of times. The chain links TRBV10-3 to TRBJ2-2, with TRBD2 as a possible D gene (5 bases). This CDR3 spans 16 amino acids. Trimming pared 1 base from V and 4 bases from J, leaving 13 bases between. Germline V lookup: CDR1 ENHRY, CDR2 SYGVKD. The CDR3 nucleotides are TGTGCCATCAGTGAGTTAATGGTCACTAGCACCGGGGAGCTGTTTTTT. This encodes CAISELMVTSTGELFF.

V gene TRBV19 combines with J gene TRBJ2-4; 9 nucleotides align to TRBD2. Germline CDR1 is LNHDA and CDR2 is SQIVND (reference sequence). V lost 6 bases to trimming and J lost 1 base; unmatched junction nucleotides: 10. The CDR3 extends over 17 amino acids. CDR3 DNA: TGTGCCAGTAGGAAGCGGGAGGCTGACGATGCCAAAAACATTCAGTACTTC. Amino acids: CASRKREADDAKNIQYF.

The V call is TRBV24-1, the J call TRBJ2-7; 11 nucleotides agree with TRBD2. Trimming took 2 bases from V and 2 from J; bases not matched to a gene: 4. CDR3 length equals 16 residues. Germline V gives CDR1 KGHDR, CDR2 SFDVKD. The CDR3, as DNA: TGTGCCACCAGTGATTCTGAGGGACTAGCGGCCTACGAGCAGTACTTC. Protein sequence: CATSDSEGLAAYEQYF.

The J gene is TRBJ1-2, the V gene TRBV5-1, with no clear D. CDR1 and CDR2 (germline): SGHRS, YFSETQ. This CDR3 is built from 13 residues. The ends were cut back, 0 bases at V and 6 bases at J, with 9 bases in the middle. The CDR3 region has the DNA TGCGCCAGCAGCTTGGCCGACCAAAATGGCTACACCTTC. Translated: CASSLADQNGYTF.

This clonotype was detected ten times or more. The chain couples TRBV18 to TRBJ2-5; 7 bases are shared with TRBD1. V lost 3 bases and J lost 7; bases outside the gene matches: 8. Germline lookup yields CDR1 KGHSH and CDR2 LQKENI. The CDR3 contains 14 residues. CDR3 coding DNA: TGTGCCAGCTCACCGACCGGGACAGCGTGGACCCAGTACTTC. This codes for CASSPTGTAWTQYF.

In this sample, this clonotype turned up many times. This chain connects TRBV7-8 to TRBJ1-5; D uncertain. The CDR3 has 18 residues. The ends were cut back, 2 bases at V and 0 bases at J, with 17 bases in the middle. The germline gives CDR1 SGHVS, CDR2 FQNEAQ. CDR3 sequence (DNA): TGTGCCAGCAGCTTATCCAGATGGACCGGCTTTAGCAATCAGCCCCAGCATTTT. Translation gives CASSLSRWTGFSNQPQHF. Full variable domain (missing parts from reference TRBV7-8 and TRBJ1-5): GAGVSQSPRYKVAKRGQDVALRCDPISGHVSLFWYQQALGQGPEFLTYFQNEAQLDKSGLPSDRFFAERPEGSVSTLKIQRTQQEDSAVYLCASSLSRWTGFSNQPQHFGDGTRLSIL.

This clonotype was found a few times. The chain joins TRBV20-1 to TRBJ2-5; TRBD2 matches at 7 bases. Per germline, CDR1 DFQATT and CDR2 SNEGSKA (reference sequence). V trimming: 0 bases; J trimming: 4 bases; junction bases outside the gene matches: 17. The CDR3 runs to 18 residues. The CDR3 DNA sequence: TGCAGTGCTAGAGATAGGGCGGGGGTGGCCGGGAAAATAGAGACCCAGTACTTC. Residues: CSARDRAGVAGKIETQYF.

The table lists this clonotype with many counts. The chain is built from TRBV18 and TRBJ1-2, with a tentative D call TRBD1 (5 bases). Germline-derived CDR1 and CDR2 are KGHSH and LQKENI. Between the trimmed V and J ends, which lost 5 bases and 7 bases, there was a span of 23 bases. The CDR3 is made up of 16 amino acids. CDR3 nucleotides: TGTGCCAGCTCATTTCCCGACTCCAGGGTTGAGGGTGGCTACACCTTC. Its translation is CASSFPDSRVEGGYTF.

This sequence joins TRBV7-6 and TRBJ1-2; D may be TRBD1 (6 bases). This CDR3 region has 15 residues. The germline CDR1 and CDR2 sequences are SGHVS and FNYEAQ. With 0 bases removed from V and 11 bases from J, the gap between germline ends came to 19 bases. The chain's CDR3 is CASSLAGPGGGQYTF. For the CDR3, the DNA is TGTGCCAGCAGCTTAGCTGGGCCTGGCGGGGGGCAGTACACCTTC.

The DNA of the CDR3 is TGCGCCAGCAGCCAAGCGCACCCGGGACAGGGGAGGGGGGAGCTGTTTTTT. The encoded protein is CASSQAHPGQGRGELFF. The chain has TRBV4-1 and TRBJ2-2; 10 nucleotides line up with TRBD1. Looked up from germline, CDR1 is MGHRA and CDR2 is YSYEKL. J lost 8 bases, V lost 1 base, and 10 bases had no gene match. The CDR3 is 17 residues long.

The V gene is TRBV19, the J gene TRBJ2-1; 9 nucleotides match TRBD2. The CDR3 runs to 15 residues. V lost 3 bases and J lost 9; bases outside the gene matches: 9. The germline V gene encodes CDR1 LNHDA and CDR2 SQIVND (reference sequence). The CDR3: CASSMSLAGLGEQFF. The DNA of the CDR3 is TGTGCCAGTAGTATGAGTCTAGCGGGATTAGGTGAGCAGTTCTTC. The full variable domain, in which reference TRBV19 and TRBJ2-1 provide the parts outside the CDR3, is DGGITQSPKYLFRKEGQNVTLSCEQNLNHDAMYWYRQDPGQGLRLIYYSQIVNDFQKGDIAEGYSVSREKKESFPLTVTSAQKNPTAFYLCASSMSLAGLGEQFFGPGTRLTVL.

V is TRBV4-3 and J is TRBJ2-1; no definite D call. The CDR3 length is 15 residues. V lost 2 bases, J lost 4 bases, and 12 bases lay in between. In germline, CDR1 is LGHNA, CDR2 YSLEER. The chain's CDR3 is CASSQKRAWYNEQFF. The CDR3 coding sequence is TGCGCCAGCAGCCAAAAACGGGCTTGGTACAATGAGCAGTTCTTC.

This clonotype has at least ten counts. The chain recombines TRBV7-9 with TRBJ1-1; D remains unclear. Trimming removed 2 bases from V and 0 bases from J, with 7 bases in between. The CDR3 covers 14 residues. CDR1 is SEHNR and CDR2 is FQNEAQ in the germline V gene (reference sequence). CDR3 sequence (DNA): TGTGCCAGCAGCTTAAATGAAATGAACACTGAAGCTTTCTTT. It specifies CASSLNEMNTEAFF.

The chain couples TRBV29-1 to TRBJ2-5, with D possibly matching TRBD1 (5 bases). CDR3 size: 14 residues. Trimming took off 7 bases at V and 1 base at J, with 16 bases between the two ends. The germline V gene encodes CDR1 SQVTM and CDR2 ANQGSEA. The CDR3 loop is CSATHRTSQETQYF. In DNA form, the CDR3 reads TGCAGCGCCACTCACAGGACATCCCAAGAGACCCAGTACTTC. Complete variable domain (other parts from reference TRBV29-1 and TRBJ2-5): SAVISQKPSRDICQRGTSLTIQCQVDSQVTMMFWYRQQPGQSLTLIATANQGSEATYESGFVIDKFPISRPNLTFSTLTVSNMSPEDSSIYLCSATHRTSQETQYFGPGTRLLVL.